This T cell receptor beta chain was sequenced in a study of blood T cell repertoires in COVID-19. For the study at large: COVID-19 samples collected from the United States, Italy and Spain covered acute and convalescent phases. The cDNA or gDNA used as material had been derived from T cells, B-cell-depleted T cells, or PBMCs.

Germline lookup yields CDR1 SGHRS and CDR2 YFSETQ. Trimming took 5 bases from V and 2 from J; bases not matched to a gene: 10. The CDR3 runs 15 residues. Original data processing: Amplification of reference gene primers provided the estimated nucleated cell counts. The repertoire was sequenced with immunoSEQ multiplex PCR; TCRdb's copy has only in-frame clones and lacks some. The V and J calls and the clone size are those of that table, but D and trimming were determined from the DNA. Of about 320,000 clones listed, around 85% are singletons. This sequence originates from a human donor in a cohort sampled during active COVID-19. The V and J genes are TRBV5-1 and TRBJ2-7; 7 nucleotides align to TRBD1. Sequenced material: peripheral blood. CDR3 region: CASRNNRGHPYEQYF. As DNA, the CDR3 is TGCGCCAGCAGAAATAACAGGGGCCACCCCTACGAGCAGTACTTC.